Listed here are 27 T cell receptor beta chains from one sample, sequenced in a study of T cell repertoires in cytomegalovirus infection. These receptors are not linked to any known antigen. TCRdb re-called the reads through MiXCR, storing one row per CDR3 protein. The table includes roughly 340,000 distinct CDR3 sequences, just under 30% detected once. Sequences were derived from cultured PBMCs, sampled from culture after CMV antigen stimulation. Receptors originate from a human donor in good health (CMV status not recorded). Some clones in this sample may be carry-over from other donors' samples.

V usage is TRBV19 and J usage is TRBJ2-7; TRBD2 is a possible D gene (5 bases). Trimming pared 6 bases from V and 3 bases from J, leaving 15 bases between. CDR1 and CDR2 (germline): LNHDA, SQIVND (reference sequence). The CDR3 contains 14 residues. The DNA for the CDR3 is TGTGCCAGTAGCCTCACTAGGAGGAGCTACGAGCAGTACTTC. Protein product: CASSLTRRSYEQYF.

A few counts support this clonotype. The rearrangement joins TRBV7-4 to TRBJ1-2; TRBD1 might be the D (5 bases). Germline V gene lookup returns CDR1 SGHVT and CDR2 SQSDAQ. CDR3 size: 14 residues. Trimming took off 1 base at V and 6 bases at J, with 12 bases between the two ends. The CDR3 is CASSLDTAGNGYTF. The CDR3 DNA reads TGTGCCAGCAGCTTAGATACGGCAGGGAATGGCTACACCTTC.

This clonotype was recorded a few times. The CDR3 DNA sequence: TGTGCCAGCAGCCGATCAAGCACAGATACGCAGTATTTT. This sequence encodes CASSRSSTDTQYF. The rearrangement joins TRBV7-2 to TRBJ2-3, with D hard to call. This CDR3 region has 13 residues. Looked up from germline, CDR1 is SGHTA and CDR2 is FQGNSA. V was cut by 5 bases and J by 0 bases, with 6 bases left in between.

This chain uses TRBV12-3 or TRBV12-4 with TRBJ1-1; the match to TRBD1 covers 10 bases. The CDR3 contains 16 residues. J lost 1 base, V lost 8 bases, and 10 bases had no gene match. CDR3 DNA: TGTGCCAGCCTGAGTGACAGGGGGCTCAGGAACACTGAAGCTTTCTTT. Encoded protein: CASLSDRGLRNTEAFF.

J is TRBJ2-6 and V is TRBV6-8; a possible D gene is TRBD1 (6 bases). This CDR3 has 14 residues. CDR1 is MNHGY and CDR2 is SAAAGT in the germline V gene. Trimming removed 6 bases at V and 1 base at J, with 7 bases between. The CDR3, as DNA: TGTGCCAGCAGAGGACAGTCTGGGGCCAACGTCCTGACTTTC. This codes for CASRGQSGANVLTF.

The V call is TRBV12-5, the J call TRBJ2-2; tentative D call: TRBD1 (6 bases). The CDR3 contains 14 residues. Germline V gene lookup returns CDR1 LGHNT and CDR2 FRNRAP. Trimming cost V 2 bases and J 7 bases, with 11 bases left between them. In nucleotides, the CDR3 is TGTGCTAGTGGTTTGAACAGGGTCCACGGGGAGCTGTTTTTT. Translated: CASGLNRVHGELFF. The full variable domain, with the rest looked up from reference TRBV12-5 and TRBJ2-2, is DARVTQTPRHKVTEMGQEVTMRCQPILGHNTVFWYRQTMMQGLELLAYFRNRAPLDDSGMPKDRFSAEMPDATLATLKIQPSEPRDSAVYFCASGLNRVHGELFFGEGSRLTVL.

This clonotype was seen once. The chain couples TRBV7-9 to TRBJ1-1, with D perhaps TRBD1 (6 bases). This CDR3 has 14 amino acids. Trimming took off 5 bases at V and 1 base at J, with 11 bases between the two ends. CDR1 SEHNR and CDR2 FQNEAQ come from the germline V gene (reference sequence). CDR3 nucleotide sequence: TGTGCCAGCAGCCGTGGGACACAGAACACTGAAGCTTTCTTT. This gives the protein CASSRGTQNTEAFF.

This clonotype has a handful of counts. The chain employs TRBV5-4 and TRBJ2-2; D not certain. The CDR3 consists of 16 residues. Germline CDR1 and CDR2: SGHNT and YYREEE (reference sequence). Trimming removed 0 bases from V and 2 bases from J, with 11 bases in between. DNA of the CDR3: TGTGCCAGCAGCTTGGGCAGATCGGGTAACACCGGGGAGCTGTTTTTT. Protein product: CASSLGRSGNTGELFF. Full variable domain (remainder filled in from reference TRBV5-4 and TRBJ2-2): ETGVTQSPTHLIKTRGQQVTLRCSSQSGHNTVSWYQQALGQGPQFIFQYYREEENGRGNFPPRFSGLQFPNYSSELNVNALELDDSALYLCASSLGRSGNTGELFFGEGSRLTVL.

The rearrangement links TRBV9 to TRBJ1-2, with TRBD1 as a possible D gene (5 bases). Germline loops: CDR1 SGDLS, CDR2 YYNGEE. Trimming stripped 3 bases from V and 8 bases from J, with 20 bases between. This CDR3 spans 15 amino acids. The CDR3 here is CASSGGPGTPSGYTF. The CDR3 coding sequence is TGTGCCAGCAGCGGCGGACCCGGGACCCCCAGCGGCTACACCTTC.

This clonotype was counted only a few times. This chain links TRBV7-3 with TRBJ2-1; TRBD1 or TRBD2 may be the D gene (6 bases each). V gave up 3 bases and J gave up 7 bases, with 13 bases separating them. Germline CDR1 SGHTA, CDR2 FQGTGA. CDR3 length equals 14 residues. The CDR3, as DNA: TGTGCCAGCAGCTTGAGCCCGGGGGCTAATGAGCAGTTCTTC. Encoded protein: CASSLSPGANEQFF.

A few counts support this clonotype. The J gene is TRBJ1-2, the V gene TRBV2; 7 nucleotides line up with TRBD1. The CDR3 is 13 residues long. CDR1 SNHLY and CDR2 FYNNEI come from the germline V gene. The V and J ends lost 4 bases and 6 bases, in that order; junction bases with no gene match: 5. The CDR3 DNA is TGTGCCAGCAGTGCCGACAGGGACAATGGCTACACCTTC. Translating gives CASSADRDNGYTF.

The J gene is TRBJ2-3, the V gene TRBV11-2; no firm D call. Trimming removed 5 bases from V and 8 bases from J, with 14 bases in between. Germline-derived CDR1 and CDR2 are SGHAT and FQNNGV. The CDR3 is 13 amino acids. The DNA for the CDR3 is TGTGCCAGCAGCCACGAACCCGGAGCTACGCAGTATTTT. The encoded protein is CASSHEPGATQYF.

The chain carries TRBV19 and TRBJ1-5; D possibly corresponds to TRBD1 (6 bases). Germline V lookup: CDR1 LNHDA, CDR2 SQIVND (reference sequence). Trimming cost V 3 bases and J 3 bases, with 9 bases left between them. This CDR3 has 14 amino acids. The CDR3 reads CASSIWTDNQPQHF. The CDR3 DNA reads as TGTGCCAGTAGTATCTGGACAGACAATCAGCCCCAGCATTTT.

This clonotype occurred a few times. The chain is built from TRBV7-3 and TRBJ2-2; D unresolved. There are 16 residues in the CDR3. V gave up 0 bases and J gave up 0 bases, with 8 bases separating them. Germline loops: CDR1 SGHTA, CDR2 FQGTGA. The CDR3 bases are TGTGCCAGCAGCTTAACGTTAGGCTCGAACACCGGGGAGCTGTTTTTT. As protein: CASSLTLGSNTGELFF. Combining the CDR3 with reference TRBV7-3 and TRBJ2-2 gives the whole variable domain GAGVSQTPSNKVTEKGKYVELRCDPISGHTALYWYRQSLGQGPEFLIYFQGTGAADDSGLPNDRFFAVRPEGSVSTLKIQRTERGDSAVYLCASSLTLGSNTGELFFGEGSRLTVL.

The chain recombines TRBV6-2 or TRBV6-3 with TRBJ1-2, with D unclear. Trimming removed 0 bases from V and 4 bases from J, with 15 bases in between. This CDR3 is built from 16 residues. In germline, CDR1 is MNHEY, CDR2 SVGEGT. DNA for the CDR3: TGTGCCAGCAGTTACTCGCGGTCTCCGGGATTCTATGGCTACACCTTC. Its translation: CASSYSRSPGFYGYTF.

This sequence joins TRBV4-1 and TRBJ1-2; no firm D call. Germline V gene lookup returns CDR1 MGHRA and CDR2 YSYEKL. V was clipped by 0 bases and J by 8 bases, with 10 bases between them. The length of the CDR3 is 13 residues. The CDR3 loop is CASSQDSQDGYTF. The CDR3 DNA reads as TGCGCCAGCAGCCAAGATAGCCAAGACGGCTACACCTTC.

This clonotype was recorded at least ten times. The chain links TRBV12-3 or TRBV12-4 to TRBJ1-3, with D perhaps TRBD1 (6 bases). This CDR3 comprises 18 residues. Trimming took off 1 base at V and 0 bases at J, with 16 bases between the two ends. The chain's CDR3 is CASSLEGDSHFSGNTIYF. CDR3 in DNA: TGTGCCAGCAGTTTAGAGGGGGACTCCCACTTCTCTGGAAACACCATATATTTT.

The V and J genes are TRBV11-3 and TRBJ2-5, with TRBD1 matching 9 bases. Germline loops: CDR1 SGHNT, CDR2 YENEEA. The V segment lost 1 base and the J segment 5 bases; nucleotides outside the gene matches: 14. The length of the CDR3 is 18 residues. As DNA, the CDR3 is TGTGCCAGCAGCTTAGGATCGTACAGGGGGCTGGGGATTGAGACCCAGTACTTC. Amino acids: CASSLGSYRGLGIETQYF.

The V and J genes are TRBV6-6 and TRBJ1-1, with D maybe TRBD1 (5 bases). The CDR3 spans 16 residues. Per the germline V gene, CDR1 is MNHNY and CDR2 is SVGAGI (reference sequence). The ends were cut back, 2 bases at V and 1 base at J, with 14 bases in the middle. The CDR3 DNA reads TGTGCCAGCAGTTACGGGGGGGACGGGGGGAACACTGAAGCTTTCTTT. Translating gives CASSYGGDGGNTEAFF.

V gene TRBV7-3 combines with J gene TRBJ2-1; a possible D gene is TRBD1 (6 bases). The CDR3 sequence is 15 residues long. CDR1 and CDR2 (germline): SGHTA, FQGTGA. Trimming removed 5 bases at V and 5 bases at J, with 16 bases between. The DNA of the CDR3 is TGTGCCAGCAGCCCCCTTGGGACAAGTAACAATGAGCAGTTCTTC. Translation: CASSPLGTSNNEQFF.

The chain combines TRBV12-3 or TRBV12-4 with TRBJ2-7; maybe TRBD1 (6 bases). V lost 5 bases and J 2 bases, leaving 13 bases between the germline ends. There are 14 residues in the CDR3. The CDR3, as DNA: TGTGCCAGCAGTCCACGGGACATCACCTACGAGCAGTACTTC. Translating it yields CASSPRDITYEQYF.

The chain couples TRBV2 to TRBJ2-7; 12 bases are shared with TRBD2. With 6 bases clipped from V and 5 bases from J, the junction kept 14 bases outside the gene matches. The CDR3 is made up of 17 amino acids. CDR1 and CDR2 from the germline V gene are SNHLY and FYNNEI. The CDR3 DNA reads TGTGCCAGCAGCGTGGGGGCCCTGACTAGCGGGAGCCACGAGCAGTACTTC. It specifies CASSVGALTSGSHEQYF.

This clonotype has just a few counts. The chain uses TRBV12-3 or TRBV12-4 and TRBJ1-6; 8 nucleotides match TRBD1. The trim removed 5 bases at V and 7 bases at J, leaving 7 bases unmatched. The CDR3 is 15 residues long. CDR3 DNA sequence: TGTGCCAGCAGTCCCCCGACAGGGGCCAATTCACCCCTCCACTTT. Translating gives CASSPPTGANSPLHF.

The CDR3 DNA reads TGTGCCAGTTCCACGTCCAGGACAGACTATGGCTACACCTTC. It codes for CASSTSRTDYGYTF. V is TRBV19 and J is TRBJ1-2; a weak D match, TRBD1 (6 bases). The CDR3 totals 14 residues. Trimming cost V 8 bases and J 3 bases, with 16 bases left between them. Looked up from germline, CDR1 is LNHDA and CDR2 is SQIVND (reference sequence). The variable domain in full, with the rest retrieved from reference TRBV19 and TRBJ1-2, is DGGITQSPKYLFRKEGQNVTLSCEQNLNHDAMYWYRQDPGQGLRLIYYSQIVNDFQKGDIAEGYSVSREKKESFPLTVTSAQKNPTAFYLCASSTSRTDYGYTFGSGTRLTVV.

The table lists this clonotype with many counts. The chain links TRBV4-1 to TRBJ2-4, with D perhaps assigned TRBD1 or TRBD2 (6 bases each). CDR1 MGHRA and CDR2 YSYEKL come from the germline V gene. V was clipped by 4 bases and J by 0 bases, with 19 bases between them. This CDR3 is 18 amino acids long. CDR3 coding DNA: TGCGCCAGCAGCCTCTCATGGGGGGCCCTGACAGCCAAAAACATTCAGTACTTC. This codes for CASSLSWGALTAKNIQYF.

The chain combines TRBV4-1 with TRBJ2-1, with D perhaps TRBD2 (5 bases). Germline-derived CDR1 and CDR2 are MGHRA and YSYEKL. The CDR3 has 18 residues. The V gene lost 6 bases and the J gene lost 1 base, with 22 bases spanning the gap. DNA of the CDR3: TGCGCCAGCAGTCTTCTGGGCGGGCGGTCCCTTTCCTACAATGAGCAGTTCTTC. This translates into CASSLLGGRSLSYNEQFF.

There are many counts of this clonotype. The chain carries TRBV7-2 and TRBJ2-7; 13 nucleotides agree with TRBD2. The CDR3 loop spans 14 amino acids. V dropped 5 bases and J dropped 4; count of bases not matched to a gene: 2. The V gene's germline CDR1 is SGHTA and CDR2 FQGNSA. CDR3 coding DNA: TGTGCCAGCAGCCTACTAGCGGGAGGGTACGAGCAGTACTTC. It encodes CASSLLAGGYEQYF.